The present T cell receptor beta chain was sequenced within a study of T-cell memory formation after mild COVID-19. Overall study results and limits: Cross-reactive memory appears to have joined, as suggested by some responding clones showing up in pre-infection memory. Whereas later expanders leaned CD4+, clones contracting day 15 to 85 showed a balanced CD4/CD8 makeup. Of the contracting clones, CD4+ ones lay mainly in CM and EM, and CD8+ ones in EMRA.

The germline V gene encodes CDR1 SGHRS and CDR2 YFSETQ. The CDR3 runs to 14 residues. V lost 5 bases and J 6 bases, leaving 15 bases between the germline ends. In the case of this clonotype: Its antigen is unknown.

5'RACE primed from the constant segment yielded TCR alpha and TCR beta cDNA libraries bearing sample barcodes and UMIs. TCRdb fed the 5' RACE reads into MiXCR, producing one record per CDR3 protein. The sample includes 200,000 to 250,000 distinct CDR3 sequences, approximately 16% seen only once; the top ten take around 3.8%. This receptor was identified in a man aged 18-30 years who had mild COVID-19 (a few samples of this study predate the infection). Cell type and time point are not known. This chain connects TRBV5-1 to TRBJ2-1; no reliable D call. The source material was PBMCs or a T cell subset sorted from them (not recorded which). The CDR3 bases are TGCGCCAGCAGTGAAGCCCAAAGGTCCAATGAGCAGTTCTTC. Translated, it gives CASSEAQRSNEQFF.